This T cell receptor beta chain appears in the sequencing data of a study of T-cell reconstitution after alpha-beta-depleted transplantation in children. Germline trimming cut 5 bases from V and 12 bases from J; bases unmatched to any gene: 12. The CDR3 extends over 14 amino acids. Germline CDR1 reads SGHAT; CDR2 reads FQNNGV. Remarks on this clonotype: The antigen is undetermined.

The authors prepared the TCRbeta library with unique molecular identifiers. One entry per CDR3 protein results from TCRdb running MiXCR on the PCR reads. The top ten hold about 41% of the sample, which has hundreds of thousands of distinct CDR3 sequences, approximately 15% seen once. Study conclusions and caveats: Diversity and T-cell counts at one year after transplant derived mostly from new T cells. By about two months after transplant, alpha-beta T cells reportedly arose from several hundred graft clones that had expanded. Surviving recipient T cells and thymic progenitors produced the high day-60 TCRbeta diversity seen in some patients.

The sequence was obtained from a male patient under 10 years old who had a stem cell transplant for acute lymphoblastic leukemia, so the T cells may come from the graft donor. The chain is built from TRBV11-2 and TRBJ2-1; 8 nucleotides agree with TRBD2. The sample consisted of PBMCs, mostly from graft donor cells, taken 360 days after TCRalphabeta/CD19-depleted stem cell transplant. The CDR3: CASSPFVREGLQFF. CDR3 nucleotide sequence: TGTGCCAGCAGCCCCTTTGTACGGGAGGGCCTGCAGTTCTTC.